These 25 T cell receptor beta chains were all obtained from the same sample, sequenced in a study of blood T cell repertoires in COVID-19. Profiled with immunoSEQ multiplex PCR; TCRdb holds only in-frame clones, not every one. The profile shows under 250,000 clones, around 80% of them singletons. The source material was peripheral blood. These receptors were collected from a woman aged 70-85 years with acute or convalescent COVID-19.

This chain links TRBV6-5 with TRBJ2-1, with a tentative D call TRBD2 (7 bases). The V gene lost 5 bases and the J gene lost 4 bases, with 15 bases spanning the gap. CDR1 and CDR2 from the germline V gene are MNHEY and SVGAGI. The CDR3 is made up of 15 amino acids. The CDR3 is CASSTPRGPYNEQFF. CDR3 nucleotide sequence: TGTGCCAGCAGTACCCCGCGGGGGCCGTACAATGAGCAGTTCTTC.

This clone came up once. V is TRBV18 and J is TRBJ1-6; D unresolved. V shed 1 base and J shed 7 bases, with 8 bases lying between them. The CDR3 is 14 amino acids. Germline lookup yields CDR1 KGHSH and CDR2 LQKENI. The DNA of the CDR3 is TGTGCCAGCTCACCACTAGAGACAAATTCACCCCTCCACTTT. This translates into CASSPLETNSPLHF. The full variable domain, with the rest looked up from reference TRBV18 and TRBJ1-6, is NAGVMQNPRHLVRRRGQEARLRCSPMKGHSHVYWYRQLPEEGLKFMVYLQKENIIDESGMPKERFSAEFPKEGPSILRIQQVVRGDSAAYFCASSPLETNSPLHFGNGTRLTVT.

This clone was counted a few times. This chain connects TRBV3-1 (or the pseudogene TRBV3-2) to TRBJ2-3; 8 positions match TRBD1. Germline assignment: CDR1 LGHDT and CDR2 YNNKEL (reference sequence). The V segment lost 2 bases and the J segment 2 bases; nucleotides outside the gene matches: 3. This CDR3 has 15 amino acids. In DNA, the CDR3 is TGTGCCAGCAGCCAAAGACAGGGGATCACAGATACGCAGTATTTT. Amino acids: CASSQRQGITDTQYF.

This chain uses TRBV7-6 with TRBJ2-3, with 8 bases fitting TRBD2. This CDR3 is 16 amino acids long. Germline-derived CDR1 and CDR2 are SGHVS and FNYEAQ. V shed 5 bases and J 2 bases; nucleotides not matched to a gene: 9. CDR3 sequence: CASSGLGRGDTDTQYF. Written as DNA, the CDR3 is TGTGCCAGCAGCGGACTGGGGCGGGGGGACACAGATACGCAGTATTTT. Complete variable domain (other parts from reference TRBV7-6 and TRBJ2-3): GAGVSQSPRYKVTKRGQDVALRCDPISGHVSLYWYRQALGQGPEFLTYFNYEAQQDKSGLPNDRFSAERPEGSISTLTIQRTEQRDSAMYRCASSGLGRGDTDTQYFGPGTRLTVL.

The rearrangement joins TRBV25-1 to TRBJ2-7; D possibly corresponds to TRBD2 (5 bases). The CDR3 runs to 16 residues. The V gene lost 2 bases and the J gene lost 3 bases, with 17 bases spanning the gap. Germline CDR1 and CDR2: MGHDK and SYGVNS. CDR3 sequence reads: CASSEPKGASRYEQYF. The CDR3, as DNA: TGTGCCAGCAGTGAACCAAAGGGAGCTAGTCGCTACGAGCAGTACTTC.

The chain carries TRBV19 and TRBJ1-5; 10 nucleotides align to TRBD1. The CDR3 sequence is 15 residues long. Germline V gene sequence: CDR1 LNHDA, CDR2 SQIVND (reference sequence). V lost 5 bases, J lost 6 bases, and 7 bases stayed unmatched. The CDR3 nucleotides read TGTGCCAGTAGTCTGGGACAGGGGCAGGCTCAGCCCCAGCATTTT. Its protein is CASSLGQGQAQPQHF.

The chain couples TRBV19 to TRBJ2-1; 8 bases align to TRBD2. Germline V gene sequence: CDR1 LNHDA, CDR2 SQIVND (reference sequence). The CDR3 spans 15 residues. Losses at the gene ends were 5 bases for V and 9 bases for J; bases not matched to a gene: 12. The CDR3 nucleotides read TGTGCCAGTAGTCGGGGGGGGGCGGTCGGTGGTGAGCAGTTCTTC. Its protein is CASSRGGAVGGEQFF.

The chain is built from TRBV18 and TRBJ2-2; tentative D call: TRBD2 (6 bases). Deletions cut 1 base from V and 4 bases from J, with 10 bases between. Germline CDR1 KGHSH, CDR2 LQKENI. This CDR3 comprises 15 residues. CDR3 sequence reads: CASSPRRGATGELFF. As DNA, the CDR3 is TGTGCCAGCTCACCACGGAGGGGTGCCACCGGGGAGCTGTTTTTT.

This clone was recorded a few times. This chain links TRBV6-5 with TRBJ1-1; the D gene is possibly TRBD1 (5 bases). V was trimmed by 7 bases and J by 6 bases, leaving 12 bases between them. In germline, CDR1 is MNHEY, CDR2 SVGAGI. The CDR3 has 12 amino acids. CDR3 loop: CASTDDSSEAFF. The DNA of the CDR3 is TGTGCCAGCACAGACGACAGCTCTGAAGCTTTCTTT.

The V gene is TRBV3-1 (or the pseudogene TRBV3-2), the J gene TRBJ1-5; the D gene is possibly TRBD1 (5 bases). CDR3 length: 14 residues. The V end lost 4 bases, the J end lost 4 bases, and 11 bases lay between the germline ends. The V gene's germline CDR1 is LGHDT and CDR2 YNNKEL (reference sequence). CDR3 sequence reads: CASSPLGVNQPQHF. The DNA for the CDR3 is TGTGCCAGCAGCCCCCTAGGGGTAAATCAGCCCCAGCATTTT.

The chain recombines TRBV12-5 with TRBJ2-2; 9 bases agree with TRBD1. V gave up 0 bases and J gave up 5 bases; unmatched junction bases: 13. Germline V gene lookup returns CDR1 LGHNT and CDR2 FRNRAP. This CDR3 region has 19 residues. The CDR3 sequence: CASGLVIFGTGRSTGELFF. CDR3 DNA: TGTGCTAGTGGTTTGGTAATTTTCGGGACAGGGAGGAGTACCGGGGAGCTGTTTTTT.

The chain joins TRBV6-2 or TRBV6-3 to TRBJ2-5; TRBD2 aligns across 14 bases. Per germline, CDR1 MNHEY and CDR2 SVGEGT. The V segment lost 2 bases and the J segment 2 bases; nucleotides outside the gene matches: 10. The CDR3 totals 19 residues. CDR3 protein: CASSYQLTSGGVHQETQYF. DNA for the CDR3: TGTGCCAGCAGTTACCAGCTGACTAGCGGGGGGGTGCATCAAGAGACCCAGTACTTC.

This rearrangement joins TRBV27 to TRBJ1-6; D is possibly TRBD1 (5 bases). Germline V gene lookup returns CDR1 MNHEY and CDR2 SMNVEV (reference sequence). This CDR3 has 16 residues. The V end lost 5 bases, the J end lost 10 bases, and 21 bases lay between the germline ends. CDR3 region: CASSAPGGAERSPLHF. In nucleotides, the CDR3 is TGTGCCAGCAGTGCCCCCGGAGGGGCAGAGAGGTCACCCCTCCACTTT.

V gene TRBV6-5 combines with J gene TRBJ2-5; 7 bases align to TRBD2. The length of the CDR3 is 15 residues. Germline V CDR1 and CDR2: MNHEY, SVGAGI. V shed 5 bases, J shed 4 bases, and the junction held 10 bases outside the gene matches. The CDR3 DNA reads TGTGCCAGCAGTATTATAGCGGGCAGTGCAGAGACCCAGTACTTC. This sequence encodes CASSIIAGSAETQYF.

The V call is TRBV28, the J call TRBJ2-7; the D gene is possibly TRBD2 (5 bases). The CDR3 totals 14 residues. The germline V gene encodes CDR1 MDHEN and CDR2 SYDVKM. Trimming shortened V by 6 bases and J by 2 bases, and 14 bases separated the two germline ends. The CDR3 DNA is TGTGCCAGCAGGTCTGATAGCGCAACCTACGAGCAGTACTTC. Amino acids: CASRSDSATYEQYF. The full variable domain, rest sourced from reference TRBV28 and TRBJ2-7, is DVKVTQSSRYLVKRTGEKVFLECVQDMDHENMFWYRQDPGLGLRLIYFSYDVKMKEKGDIPEGYSVSREKKERFSLILESASTNQTSMYLCASRSDSATYEQYFGPGTRLTVT.

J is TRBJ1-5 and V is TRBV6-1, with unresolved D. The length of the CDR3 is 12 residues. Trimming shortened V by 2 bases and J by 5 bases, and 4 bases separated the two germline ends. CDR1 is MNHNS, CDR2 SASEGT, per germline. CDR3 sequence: CASSEIYQPQHF. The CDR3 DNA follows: TGTGCCAGCAGTGAAATATATCAGCCCCAGCATTTT.

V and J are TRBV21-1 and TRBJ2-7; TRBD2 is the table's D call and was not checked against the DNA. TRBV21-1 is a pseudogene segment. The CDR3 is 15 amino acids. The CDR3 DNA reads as TGTGCCAGCAGCAAACAGCGGGGGGCGCACTACGAGCAGTACTTC. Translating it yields CASSKQRGAHYEQYF.

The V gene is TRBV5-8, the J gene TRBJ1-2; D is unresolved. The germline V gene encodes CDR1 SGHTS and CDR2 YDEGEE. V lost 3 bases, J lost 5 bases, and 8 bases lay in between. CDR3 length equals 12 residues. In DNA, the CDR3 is TGTGCCAGCAGCTCAGAATTATATGGCTACACCTTC. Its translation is CASSSELYGYTF.

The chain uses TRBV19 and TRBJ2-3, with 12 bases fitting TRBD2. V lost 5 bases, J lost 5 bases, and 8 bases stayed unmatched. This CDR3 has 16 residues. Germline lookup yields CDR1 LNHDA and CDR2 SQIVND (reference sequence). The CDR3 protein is CASSPLAGGPRDTQYF. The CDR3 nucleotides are TGTGCCAGTAGTCCCCTAGCGGGGGGGCCGAGAGATACGCAGTATTTT.

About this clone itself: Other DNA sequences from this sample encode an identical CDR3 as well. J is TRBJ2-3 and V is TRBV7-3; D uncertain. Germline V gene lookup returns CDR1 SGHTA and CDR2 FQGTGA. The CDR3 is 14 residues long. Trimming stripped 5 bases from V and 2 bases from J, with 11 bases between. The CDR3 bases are TGTGCCAGCAGCCCGGCGGCCTTCACAGATACGCAGTATTTT. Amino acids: CASSPAAFTDTQYF.

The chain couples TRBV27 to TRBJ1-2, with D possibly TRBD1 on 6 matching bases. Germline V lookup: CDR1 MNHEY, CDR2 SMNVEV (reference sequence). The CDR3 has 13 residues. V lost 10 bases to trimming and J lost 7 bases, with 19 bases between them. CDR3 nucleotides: TGTGCCACCAGAAAAGGACAGCAAGGTGGCTACACCTTC. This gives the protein CATRKGQQGGYTF.

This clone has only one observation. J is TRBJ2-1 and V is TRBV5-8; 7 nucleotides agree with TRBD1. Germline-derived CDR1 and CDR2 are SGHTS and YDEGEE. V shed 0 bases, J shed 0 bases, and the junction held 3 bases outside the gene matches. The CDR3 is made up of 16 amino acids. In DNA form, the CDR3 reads TGTGCCAGCAGCTTGGCAGGGGGTGGCTCCTACAATGAGCAGTTCTTC. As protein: CASSLAGGGSYNEQFF.

The CDR3 nucleotides are TGTGCCAGCAGCGTGGGACAGGAGAGGGGAGAGACCCAGTACTTC. It yields the protein CASSVGQERGETQYF. The chain employs TRBV9 and TRBJ2-5; 8 bases agree with TRBD1. V was clipped by 2 bases and J by 4 bases; unmatched bases: 7. CDR1 is SGDLS, CDR2 YYNGEE, per germline. This CDR3 has 15 residues.

The CDR3 DNA reads as TGTGCCAGCAGCGTAGGAACTAGCGGGGGGGCCAATGAGCAGTTCTTC. It yields the protein CASSVGTSGGANEQFF. This rearrangement joins TRBV9 to TRBJ2-1; TRBD2 matches at 13 bases. CDR1 is SGDLS and CDR2 is YYNGEE in the germline V gene. Unmatched junction bases numbered 3, after V lost 0 bases and J lost 6 bases. The CDR3 sequence is 16 residues long.

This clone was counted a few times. In nucleotides, the CDR3 is TGTGCCAGCAGTTACGGCCAGGCTTACGACTACGAGCAGTACTTC. Protein sequence: CASSYGQAYDYEQYF. This chain joins TRBV6-2 or TRBV6-3 and TRBJ2-7; D not certain. This CDR3 has 15 residues. Trimming removed 2 bases from V and 3 bases from J, with 14 bases in between. CDR1 is MNHEY, CDR2 SVGEGT, per germline.